The source of this TCR beta chain is a study of identical twins. This clonotype was observed a handful of times. No antigen is known for it. Between the trimmed V and J ends, which lost 5 bases and 1 base, there was a span of 2 bases. CDR1 and CDR2 from the germline V gene are SEHNR and FQNEAQ (reference sequence). This CDR3 comprises 11 residues. General study points: Excess low generation probability was seen in twin-shared out-of-frame alpha sequences.

Each CDR3 protein gets one entry after TCRdb re-called the 5' RACE reads with MiXCR. Here the sample spans roughly 190,000 distinct CDR3 sequences, more than 15% being singletons. These same data were also listed under a study on T cells expressing NK-cell markers.

The TCR comes from a woman between 18 and 30 years old in good health. Source material: CD8+ T cells sorted from blood. V gene TRBV7-9 combines with J gene TRBJ2-5, with no clear D. The CDR3 here is CASSGQETQYF. CDR3 DNA sequence: TGTGCCAGCAGCGGCCAAGAGACCCAGTACTTC.